This TCR beta chain was retrieved from a study of T cell changes during pregnancy in multiple sclerosis. The CDR3 is 17 residues long. CDR1 and CDR2 from the germline V gene are SGDLS and YYNGEE. Unmatched junction bases numbered 4, after V lost 3 bases and J lost 1 base. TCRdb's table, derived via immunoSEQ multiplex PCR, lists solely in-frame clones and lacks some. The sample lists 60,000 to 65,000 clones, about 90% occurring once. Material: peripheral blood, obtained in the second trimester of pregnancy. The rearrangement uses TRBV9 and TRBJ2-5; 15 bases are a match to TRBD2. The clonotype originates from a female donor in good health, enrolled as a control in a pregnancy study. CDR3 in DNA: TGTGCCAGCAGCGAGGGACTAGCGGGGGGCATCCAAGAGACCCAGTACTTC. It encodes CASSEGLAGGIQETQYF.